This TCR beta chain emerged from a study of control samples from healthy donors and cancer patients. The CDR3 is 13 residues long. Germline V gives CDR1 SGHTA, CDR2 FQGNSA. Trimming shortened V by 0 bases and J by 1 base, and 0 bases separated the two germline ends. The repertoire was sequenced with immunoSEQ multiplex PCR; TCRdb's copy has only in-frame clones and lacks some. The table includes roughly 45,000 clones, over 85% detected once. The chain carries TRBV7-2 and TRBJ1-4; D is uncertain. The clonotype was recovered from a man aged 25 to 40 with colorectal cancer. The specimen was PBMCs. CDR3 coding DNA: TGTGCCAGCAGCTTAGCAACTAATGAAAAACTGTTTTTT. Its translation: CASSLATNEKLFF.